This TCR beta chain was documented in a study of cytomegalovirus exposure and HLA in healthy donors. Study outcomes and limitations: Later analysis suggested most CMV-associated TCR beta chains were HLA-restricted. In a later analysis, at a false discovery rate of 0.05, approximately 16,000 TCR beta sequences were associated with HLA alleles. High sensitivity and specificity were reportedly achieved when the classifier diagnosed cytomegalovirus status.

CDR1 is MDHEN and CDR2 is SYDVKM in the germline V gene. The CDR3 contains 14 residues. V shed 6 bases, J shed 7 bases, and the junction held 9 bases outside the gene matches. About this clone itself: Its target is not known.

PCR involved 60 Vbeta and 13 Jbeta primers. Method: immunoSEQ multiplex PCR; TCRdb's copy keeps in-frame clones and lacks some. This table has about 170,000 clones, around 72% appearing once. The TCR comes from a woman in her fifties or sixties in good health and CMV-seropositive. Specimen: PBMCs. This chain joins TRBV28 and TRBJ2-1, with 7 bases matching TRBD2. The CDR3 DNA reads TGTGCCAGCAGACGCCGGACTAGTCTAAATGAGCAGTTCTTC. Protein sequence: CASRRRTSLNEQFF.